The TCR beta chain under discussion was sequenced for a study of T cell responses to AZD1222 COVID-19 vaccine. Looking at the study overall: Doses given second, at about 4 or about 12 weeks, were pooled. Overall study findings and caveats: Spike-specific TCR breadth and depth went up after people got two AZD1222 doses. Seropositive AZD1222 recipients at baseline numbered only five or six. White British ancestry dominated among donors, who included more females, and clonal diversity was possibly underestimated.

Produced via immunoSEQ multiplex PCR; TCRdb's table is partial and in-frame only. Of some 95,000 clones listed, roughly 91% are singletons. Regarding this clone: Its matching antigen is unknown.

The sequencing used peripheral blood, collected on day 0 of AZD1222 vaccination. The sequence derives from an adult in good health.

In DNA, the CDR3 is TGTGCCAGCAGCTTGCCAACGGACCTGGCGAGCACTGAAGCTTTCTTT. This sequence encodes CASSLPTDLASTEAFF. The chain links TRBV7-9 to TRBJ1-1; D ambiguous. V gave up 3 bases and J gave up 4 bases, with 18 bases separating them. The CDR3 contains 16 residues. Germline V gene lookup returns CDR1 SEHNR and CDR2 FQNEAQ (reference sequence).